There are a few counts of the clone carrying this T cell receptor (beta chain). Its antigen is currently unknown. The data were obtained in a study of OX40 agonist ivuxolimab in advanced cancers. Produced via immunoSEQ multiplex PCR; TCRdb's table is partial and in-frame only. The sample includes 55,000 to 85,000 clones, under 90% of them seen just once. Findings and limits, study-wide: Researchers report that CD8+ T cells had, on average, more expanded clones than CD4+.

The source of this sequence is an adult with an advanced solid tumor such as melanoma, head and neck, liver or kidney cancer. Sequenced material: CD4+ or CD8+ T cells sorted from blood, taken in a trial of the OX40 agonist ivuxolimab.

CDR3 in amino acids: CASSPGFRVSYEQYF. CDR3 coding DNA: TGTGCCAGCAGTCCGGGATTTCGGGTCTCCTACGAGCAGTACTTC. This sequence joins TRBV27 and TRBJ2-7, with D possibly TRBD2 on 5 matching bases. The length of the CDR3 is 15 residues. Germline CDR1 reads MNHEY; CDR2 reads SMNVEV (reference sequence). Trimming shortened V by 5 bases and J by 0 bases, and 14 bases separated the two germline ends.